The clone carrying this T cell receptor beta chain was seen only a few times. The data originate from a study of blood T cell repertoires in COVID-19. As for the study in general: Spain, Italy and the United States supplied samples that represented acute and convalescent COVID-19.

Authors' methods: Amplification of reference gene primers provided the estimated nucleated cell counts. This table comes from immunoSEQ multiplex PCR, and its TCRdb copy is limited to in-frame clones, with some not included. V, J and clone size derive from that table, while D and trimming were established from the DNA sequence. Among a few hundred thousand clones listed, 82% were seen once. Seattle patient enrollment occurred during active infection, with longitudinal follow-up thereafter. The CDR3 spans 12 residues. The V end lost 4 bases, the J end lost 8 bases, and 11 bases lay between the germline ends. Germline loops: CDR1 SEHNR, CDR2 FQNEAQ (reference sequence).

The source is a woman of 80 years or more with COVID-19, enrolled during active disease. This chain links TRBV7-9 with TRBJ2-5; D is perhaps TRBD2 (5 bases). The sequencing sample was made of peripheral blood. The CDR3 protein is CASSSLSGTQYF. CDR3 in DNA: TGTGCCAGCAGCTCGCTCTCGGGAACCCAGTACTTC.